This T cell receptor (beta chain) was obtained from a study of siplizumab effects on memory and regulatory T cells. Study as a whole: Each responder-stimulator pair had a siplizumab 0.95 to 1 ug/mL reaction and a drug-free control.

By its share, this clone is hyperexpanded. The target antigen is unknown. Coculture of the mixed lymphocyte reaction cells took place at 37 degrees C and lasted around 6 days. The data were produced by immunoSEQ multiplex PCR, yet TCRdb's version contains in-frame clones alone and is incomplete. The data hold under 550 clones, with around two thirds observed a single time. Broader study findings: Naive T cells looked more diverse than memory cells, and they looked like major contributors to the alloresponse. Siplizumab caused a significant drop in alloreactive sequences traceable to unstimulated CD4+ memory cells.

This clonotype was obtained from a human donor in good health; the cells came from an allogeneic mixed lymphocyte reaction. Specimen: CFSE-low (dividing) CD8+ T cells sorted from an allogeneic mixed lymphocyte reaction.

CDR3 nucleotides: TGTGCCAGCAGCGCCCAGGGGAATAGCAATCAGCCCCAGCATTTT. It is translated as CASSAQGNSNQPQHF. The chain recombines TRBV9 with TRBJ1-5; tentatively, D is TRBD1 (6 bases). The CDR3 totals 15 residues. V was trimmed by 3 bases and J by 0 bases, leaving 10 bases between them. CDR1 SGDLS and CDR2 YYNGEE come from the germline V gene.